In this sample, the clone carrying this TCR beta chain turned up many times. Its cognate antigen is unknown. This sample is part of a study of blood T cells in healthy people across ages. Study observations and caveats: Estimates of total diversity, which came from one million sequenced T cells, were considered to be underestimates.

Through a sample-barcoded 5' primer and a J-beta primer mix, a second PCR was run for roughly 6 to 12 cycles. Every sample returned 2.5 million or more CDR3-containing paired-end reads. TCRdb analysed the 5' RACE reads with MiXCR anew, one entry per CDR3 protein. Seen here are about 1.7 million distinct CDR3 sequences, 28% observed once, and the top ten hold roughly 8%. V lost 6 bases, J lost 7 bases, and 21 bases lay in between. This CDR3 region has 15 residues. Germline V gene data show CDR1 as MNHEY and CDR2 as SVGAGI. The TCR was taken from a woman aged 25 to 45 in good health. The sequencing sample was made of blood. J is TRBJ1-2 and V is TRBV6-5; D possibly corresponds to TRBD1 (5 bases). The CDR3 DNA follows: TGTGCCAGCAGGAACCAGGGAACAGGCAAGGGTGGCTACACCTTC. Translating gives CASRNQGTGKGGYTF.